Presented here are 30 T cell receptor beta chains from one specimen sequenced in a study of CD8+CD57+ T cells in acquired aplastic anemia. According to the study, genomic DNA was the template for TCR beta VDJ and CDR3 profiling. TCRdb recomputed calls from the reads with MiXCR, one row per CDR3 protein. The profile shows under 200,000 distinct CDR3 sequences, approximately 48% of them singletons. Flow cytometry had shown expanded CD8+CD57+ cells in the patients chosen for sequencing. The specimen sequenced was sorted CD4+, CD8+, or CD8+CD57+ T cells (not recorded which) from PBMCs. The receptors were gathered from a human donor with aplastic anemia.

As for this clonotype: In this CDR3 the conserved last residue, phenylalanine or tryptophan, is missing, so a read error is likely. The chain has TRBV15 and TRBJ1-3, with 7 bases lining up with TRBD1. The CDR3 totals 16 residues. CDR1 is LNHNV and CDR2 is YYDKDF in the germline V gene (reference sequence). CDR3 in amino acids: CATSREQGRTGDTIYS. The CDR3 DNA reads TGTGCCACCAGCAGAGAACAGGGGCGTACTGGAGACACCATATATTCT.

This clonotype has at least ten counts. This chain uses TRBV19 with TRBJ1-1; D not certain. CDR3 length: 15 residues. Germline CDR1 LNHDA, CDR2 SQIVND (reference sequence). Trimming took 3 bases from V and 1 from J, leaving 12 bases between them. The CDR3 nucleotides are TGTGCCAGTAGTATTATGCGGGGAGGGAACACTGAAGCTTTCTTT. It is translated as CASSIMRGGNTEAFF.

In DNA form, the CDR3 reads TGTGCCAGCAGCTTGCCCAGGGGGGCGGACGAGCAGTACTTC. The encoded protein is CASSLPRGADEQYF. V gene TRBV5-8 combines with J gene TRBJ2-7, with a possible D match to TRBD1 (7 bases). V lost 1 base and J lost 5, with 13 bases in between. The CDR3 totals 14 residues. Germline V gives CDR1 SGHTS, CDR2 YDEGEE.

V gene TRBV7-9 combines with J gene TRBJ1-1; no reliable D call. Germline V gene data show CDR1 as SEHNR and CDR2 as FQNEAQ (reference sequence). The V gene lost 6 bases and the J gene lost 4 bases, with 6 bases spanning the gap. This CDR3 region has 11 residues. The CDR3 region has the DNA TGTGCCAGCAGTGAGGCCACTGAAGCTTTCTTT. This sequence encodes CASSEATEAFF.

This clonotype was seen at least ten times. The CDR3 is CASSFLRNQPQHF. The CDR3 coding sequence is TGTGCCAGCAGTTTCCTACGAAATCAGCCCCAGCATTTT. The chain links TRBV27 to TRBJ1-5; D not certain. Germline lookup yields CDR1 MNHEY and CDR2 SMNVEV (reference sequence). The CDR3 sequence is 13 residues long. V shed 3 bases and J shed 4 bases, with 7 bases lying between them.

This clonotype was recorded at least ten times. V is TRBV7-3 and J is TRBJ2-2, with 8 nucleotides matching TRBD1. The J segment lost 6 bases and the V segment lost 5 bases, leaving 11 bases of the junction unmatched. Germline CDR1 reads SGHTA; CDR2 reads FQGTGA. This CDR3 has 16 amino acids. The CDR3 reads CASSPAGGSRAGELFF. In DNA, the CDR3 is TGTGCCAGCAGCCCTGCAGGGGGCTCCAGGGCCGGGGAGCTGTTTTTT.

This clonotype was detected ten times or more. The V gene is TRBV2, the J gene TRBJ1-2; 8 positions agree with TRBD1. Germline lookup yields CDR1 SNHLY and CDR2 FYNNEI. J was trimmed by 2 bases and V by 3 bases; bases with no gene match: 11. The CDR3 totals 17 residues. The CDR3: CASSDRGRTNSNYGYTF. CDR3 nucleotide sequence: TGTGCCAGCAGTGACAGGGGGCGGACAAATTCGAACTATGGCTACACCTTC.

The rearrangement uses TRBV5-5 and TRBJ2-1; 7 bases align to TRBD1. This CDR3 has 11 amino acids. Germline V gives CDR1 SGHKS, CDR2 YYEKEE (reference sequence). V lost 4 bases, J lost 15 bases, and 7 bases stayed unmatched. CDR3 sequence: CASSLMGQTFF. Written as DNA, the CDR3 is TGTGCCAGCAGCCTGATGGGACAGACGTTCTTC.

This chain joins TRBV20-1 and TRBJ2-5; the D gene is possibly TRBD2 (5 bases). The CDR3 has 14 amino acids. V was trimmed by 1 base and J by 5 bases, leaving 14 bases between them. Germline assignment: CDR1 DFQATT and CDR2 SNEGSKA (reference sequence). CDR3 in DNA: TGCAGTGCTAGAGCGGGGAGCCCCCGGGAGACCCAGTACTTC. Translating it yields CSARAGSPRETQYF.

A few counts support this clonotype. This CDR3 is CATRTSGITAQYF. In DNA form, the CDR3 reads TGTGCCACCCGGACTAGCGGTATAACGGCCCAGTACTTC. The rearrangement uses TRBV15 and TRBJ2-5; 10 nucleotides line up with TRBD2. With V trimmed by 8 bases and J by 9 bases, 9 bases remained unmatched. Per germline, CDR1 LNHNV and CDR2 YYDKDF (reference sequence). CDR3 length: 13 amino acids.

The chain uses TRBV25-1 and TRBJ2-2, with TRBD1 identical over 7 bases. With V trimmed by 4 bases and J by 10 bases, 3 bases remained unmatched. Germline values: CDR1 MGHDK, CDR2 SYGVNS. This CDR3 spans 12 amino acids. The CDR3 region is CASSAGQTELFF. The CDR3 DNA is TGTGCCAGCAGTGCGGGACAGACGGAGCTGTTTTTT.

This clonotype has a handful of counts. This rearrangement joins TRBV24-1 to TRBJ2-7; D is undetermined. The CDR3 is 14 amino acids. The germline gives CDR1 KGHDR, CDR2 SFDVKD. The germline V and J ends were trimmed by 7 bases and 0 bases, with 12 bases remaining between them. CDR3 sequence: CATSTGPPSYEQYF. The CDR3 nucleotides read TGTGCCACCAGCACCGGGCCTCCCTCCTACGAGCAGTACTTC.

As for this clonotype: Since a much larger clone is just one base distant, this may be a read error. The V and J genes are TRBV7-8 and TRBJ2-7; 8 bases align to TRBD2. Germline V gene data show CDR1 as SGHVS and CDR2 as FQNEAQ. This CDR3 region has 14 residues. The CDR3 reads CVSSSGLAGPNQYF. The CDR3 nucleotides are TGTGTCAGCAGCTCAGGACTAGCCGGCCCCAACCAGTACTTC.

At least ten counts were recorded for this clonotype. The genes are TRBV12-3 or TRBV12-4 and TRBJ2-2; either TRBD1 or TRBD2 may fit D (5 bases each). The CDR3 runs 12 residues. V lost 6 bases and J 3 bases, leaving 5 bases between the germline ends. CDR3 sequence (DNA): TGTGCCAGCAGGGGGGACACCGGGGAGCTGTTTTTT. As protein: CASRGDTGELFF.

This chain joins TRBV20-1 and TRBJ2-5, with D perhaps matching TRBD2 (5 bases). Germline-derived CDR1 and CDR2 are DFQATT and SNEGSKA (reference sequence). The CDR3 extends over 13 amino acids. Trimming left V 2 bases short and J 5 bases short, with 12 bases between. The CDR3 nucleotides are TGCAGTGCTAGAAGCCCTACGGGGGAGACCCAGTACTTC. It translates to CSARSPTGETQYF.

The chain joins TRBV27 to TRBJ2-1, with D unclear. This CDR3 contains 15 residues. Trimming shortened V by 3 bases and J by 0 bases, and 9 bases separated the two germline ends. Germline V gene lookup returns CDR1 MNHEY and CDR2 SMNVEV (reference sequence). CDR3 sequence (DNA): TGTGCCAGCAGTTTCGTTCGGAGCTCCTACAATGAGCAGTTCTTC. As protein: CASSFVRSSYNEQFF.

The chain carries TRBV7-9 and TRBJ1-3; TRBD1 is a possible D gene (5 bases). Germline CDR1 SEHNR, CDR2 FQNEAQ (reference sequence). The V gene lost 8 bases and the J gene lost 3 bases, with 11 bases spanning the gap. The CDR3 contains 13 residues. The chain's CDR3 is CASARGHGNTIYF. In nucleotides, the CDR3 is TGTGCCAGCGCGAGGGGCCATGGAAACACCATATATTTT.

A few counts support this clonotype. The rearrangement links TRBV24-1 to TRBJ2-5; weak D call: TRBD1 (6 bases). V was trimmed by 4 bases and J by 5 bases, leaving 10 bases between them. The CDR3 contains 13 residues. Germline CDR1 is KGHDR and CDR2 is SFDVKD. Here the CDR3 reads CATSEAGAETQYF. CDR3 sequence (DNA): TGTGCCACCAGTGAAGCAGGGGCTGAGACCCAGTACTTC.

The chain couples TRBV15 to TRBJ2-1, with D perhaps being TRBD1 or TRBD2 (5 bases each). Germline loops: CDR1 LNHNV, CDR2 YYDKDF (reference sequence). The CDR3 is 15 amino acids. V was shortened by 8 bases and J by 5 bases, with 19 bases between the two germline ends. The CDR3 protein is CATGGGSGPHNEQFF. DNA for the CDR3: TGTGCCACCGGGGGTGGCTCAGGGCCCCACAATGAGCAGTTCTTC.

This clonotype was detected only a few times. The chain links TRBV19 to TRBJ2-3; the match to TRBD2 covers 9 bases. The CDR3 is 16 amino acids. From germline, CDR1 is LNHDA and CDR2 SQIVND (reference sequence). V lost 4 bases, J lost 4 bases, and 9 bases stayed unmatched. CDR3 sequence reads: CASSRLAGTSADTQYF. The CDR3 bases are TGTGCCAGTAGTAGGCTAGCGGGAACAAGTGCAGATACGCAGTATTTT.

This chain connects TRBV10-3 to TRBJ2-7; no firm D call. V was pared by 3 bases and J by 6 bases, with 15 bases between. The germline V gene has CDR1 ENHRY and CDR2 SYGVKD. The CDR3 is 14 amino acids. The CDR3 DNA reads TGTGCCATCAGTGAAAGCCTGGAGAGGAGCGAGCAGTACTTC. Encoded protein: CAISESLERSEQYF.

This clonotype was seen repeatedly, ten times or more. The genes are TRBV20-1 and TRBJ1-2, with D maybe TRBD1 (6 bases). In germline, CDR1 is DFQATT, CDR2 SNEGSKA (reference sequence). CDR3 size: 12 residues. V gave up 7 bases and J gave up 6 bases, with 15 bases separating them. The CDR3 region has the DNA TGCAGTGTCCCTAGGGGGTTGGATGGCTACACCTTC. This gives the protein CSVPRGLDGYTF.

This clonotype was counted once. The chain uses TRBV20-1 and TRBJ2-3, with 15 bases that match TRBD2. V shed 5 bases, J shed 3 bases, and the junction held 9 bases outside the gene matches. The CDR3 loop spans 17 amino acids. The germline V gene encodes CDR1 DFQATT and CDR2 SNEGSKA (reference sequence). The CDR3 nucleotides are TGCAGTGCTCGGACTAGCGGGGGGGTAAGAGGAACAGATACGCAGTATTTT. Translated, it gives CSARTSGGVRGTDTQYF.

This clonotype has more than one count but fewer than ten. Germline is not matched at one junction end, which may reflect a read error. The genes are TRBV7-8 and TRBJ1-1; D uncertain. The CDR3 is 12 residues long. CDR1 and CDR2 from the germline V gene are SGHVS and FQNEAQ. CDR3 sequence: CASSTNLWLGSF. As DNA, the CDR3 is TGTGCCAGCAGTACCAACCTTTGGTTGGGGTCATTT.

V usage is TRBV15 and J usage is TRBJ2-1; TRBD1 matches at 9 bases. The germline V gene encodes CDR1 LNHNV and CDR2 YYDKDF (reference sequence). This CDR3 is built from 16 residues. Trimming removed 5 bases from V and 4 bases from J; junction bases left unmatched: 9. The DNA of the CDR3 is TGTGCCACCAGCGGCGACCGGGACAGGGATTACAATGAGCAGTTCTTC. It codes for CATSGDRDRDYNEQFF.

V usage is TRBV20-1 and J usage is TRBJ2-1, with TRBD1 matching 10 bases. The CDR3 is 13 residues long. V dropped 4 bases and J dropped 8; count of bases not matched to a gene: 5. The germline CDR1 and CDR2 sequences are DFQATT and SNEGSKA (reference sequence). DNA for the CDR3: TGCAGTGCTAAGGGGGACAGGGGAGATGAGCAGTTCTTC. This encodes CSAKGDRGDEQFF.

Note on this clonotype: A read error may account for a junction end that differs from germline. The chain combines TRBV15 with TRBJ1-1, with D possibly TRBD1 on 5 matching bases. CDR1 is LNHNV, CDR2 YYDKDF, per germline (reference sequence). This CDR3 region has 16 residues. The CDR3 here is CVTSGFGGGWNTEAFF. Here the CDR3 DNA reads TGTGTCACCAGCGGGTTTGGGGGTGGGTGGAACACTGAAGCTTTCTTT.

The chain uses TRBV25-1 and TRBJ2-5, with D possibly being TRBD1 (6 bases). The CDR3 extends over 14 amino acids. Germline lookup yields CDR1 MGHDK and CDR2 SYGVNS. V lost 3 bases and J lost 5, with 13 bases in between. DNA of the CDR3: TGTGCCAGCAGTGATTGGGGGCAGGGGGAGACCCAGTACTTC. Encoded protein: CASSDWGQGETQYF.

This clonotype appeared a few times. The chain carries TRBV15 and TRBJ2-7; TRBD1 might be the D (6 bases). Germline loops: CDR1 LNHNV, CDR2 YYDKDF (reference sequence). V was shortened by 0 bases and J by 1 base, with 7 bases between the two germline ends. This CDR3 spans 14 amino acids. This chain's CDR3 is CATSRETGSYEQYF. DNA for the CDR3: TGTGCCACCAGCAGAGAGACAGGTTCCTACGAGCAGTACTTC.

The J gene is TRBJ2-7, the V gene TRBV20-1; a possible D gene is TRBD1 (5 bases). The CDR3 length is 12 residues. V was shortened by 3 bases and J by 9 bases, with 15 bases between the two germline ends. Germline CDR1 is DFQATT and CDR2 is SNEGSKA (reference sequence). The CDR3 DNA sequence: TGCAGTGCTAGCGAGGACAACCTACGGCAGTACTTC. Its translation: CSASEDNLRQYF.